A selection of T cell receptor beta chains follows, all from one sample in a study of blood T cells in healthy people across ages. TCRdb processed the 5' RACE reads anew with MiXCR; each CDR3 protein has one entry. The sample lists around 870,000 distinct CDR3 sequences; about 28% were seen once. Sequencing was done on a sample of blood. The origin of the receptors is a woman older than 75 in good health. The CDR3 runs from the conserved cysteine through the conserved F or W. D genes are given only for firm matches. Some rows mark clone size as missing; the rest say once, few, many or name a class of expanded clone.

cdr3_aa cdr3_nt v_call clone_size d_call cdr3_length j_call
CASRNRVLNTEAFF TGCGCCAGCAGAAACCGGGTCCTGAACACTGAAGCTTTCTTT TRBV4-1 few - 14 TRBJ1-1
CASSQESNLRDSPLHF TGCGCCAGCAGCCAAGAATCTAACTTGCGCGACTCACCCCTCCACTTT TRBV4-1 - - 16 TRBJ1-6
CSAKPPGQANTEAFF TGCAGTGCTAAACCGCCTGGACAGGCGAACACTGAAGCTTTCTTT TRBV20-1 - TRBD1 15 TRBJ1-1
CASSRRRGRSFTGELFF TGTGCCAGCAGTCGCCGGAGAGGGCGGTCGTTCACCGGGGAGCTGTTTTTT TRBV6-1 few - 17 TRBJ2-2
CASSLVAGVDTQYF TGCGCCAGCAGCTTGGTAGCTGGGGTAGATACGCAGTATTTT TRBV5-1 many - 14 TRBJ2-3
CASSLKKGTGYNEQFF TGTGCCAGCAGCCTCAAGAAGGGGACAGGCTACAATGAGCAGTTCTTC TRBV5-4 - TRBD1 16 TRBJ2-1
CASSLAWDPTNYGYTF TGTGCCAGCAGCTTAGCGTGGGACCCAACTAACTATGGCTACACCTTC TRBV7-8 many - 16 TRBJ1-2
CASSREVGNTGELFF TGCGCCAGCAGCCGCGAAGTGGGGAACACCGGGGAGCTGTTTTTT TRBV4-3 - - 15 TRBJ2-2
CAISESDRVNEQYF TGTGCCATCAGTGAGTCGGACAGGGTGAACGAGCAGTACTTC TRBV10-3 many TRBD1 14 TRBJ2-7
CASSSSPSEKLFF TGTGCCAGCAGTTCGTCCCCTAGTGAAAAACTGTTTTTT TRBV28 many - 13 TRBJ1-4
CARSFTLGSGTGRHNEQFF TGTGCCAGAAGCTTTACCCTCGGGAGCGGGACAGGGCGCCACAATGAGCAGTTCTTC TRBV2 few TRBD1 19 TRBJ2-1
CSTRGRGGVRTDTQYF TGCAGTACTAGAGGGCGTGGAGGGGTCAGAACAGATACGCAGTATTTT TRBV20-1 few - 16 TRBJ2-3
CASSLGTAGSIDTQYF TGTGCCAGCTCACTTGGGACTGCTGGTTCCATAGATACGCAGTATTTT TRBV18 - - 16 TRBJ2-3
CSVLPYDETQYF TGCAGCGTTCTCCCGTATGACGAGACCCAGTACTTC TRBV29-1 many - 12 TRBJ2-5
CASSRLAGSTDAQYF TGTGCCAGCAGTAGACTAGCGGGGAGCACAGATGCGCAGTATTTT TRBV12-3/TRBV12-4 once TRBD2 15 TRBJ2-3
CASSYGLGAEAFF TGTGCCAGCAGTTATGGCCTGGGGGCGGAAGCTTTCTTT TRBV7-2 - - 13 TRBJ1-1
CSAPLGQGSQRAFF TGCAGTGCACCGTTGGGACAGGGATCCCAGCGAGCTTTCTTT TRBV20-1 few TRBD1 14 TRBJ1-1
CSARVLTAGNTIYF TGCAGTGCTAGAGTTCTTACGGCTGGAAACACCATATATTTT TRBV20-1 - - 14 TRBJ1-3
CASSYAGTSGGSEQFF TGCGCCAGCAGCTACGCCGGGACTAGCGGGGGATCTGAGCAGTTCTTC TRBV5-1 many TRBD2 16 TRBJ2-1
CASSISGQGLETQYF TGCGCCAGCAGCATATCGGGACAGGGTTTAGAGACCCAGTACTTC TRBV5-1 - TRBD1 15 TRBJ2-5
CASSPSTGANYGYTF TGTGCCAGCAGCCCTTCGACAGGGGCGAACTATGGCTACACCTTC TRBV7-2 many TRBD1 15 TRBJ1-2
CASSQGTPGNEQYF TGTGCCAGCAGCCAGGGTACCCCCGGGAATGAGCAGTACTTC TRBV9 - - 14 TRBJ2-5
CSARLGTVNYEQYF TGCAGTGCTAGACTAGGGACAGTGAACTACGAGCAGTACTTC TRBV20-1 many TRBD1 14 TRBJ2-7
CASSLRAGTEAFF TGTGCCAGCAGCTTGAGGGCGGGAACTGAAGCTTTCTTT TRBV7-9 - - 13 TRBJ1-1
CSARDRVRGTDEQFF TGCAGTGCTAGAGACAGGGTACGGGGTACAGATGAGCAGTTCTTC TRBV20-1 many - 15 TRBJ2-1
CASSGGTGDTDTQYF TGTGCCAGCAGCGGGGGGACAGGGGACACAGATACGCAGTATTTT TRBV9 - TRBD1 15 TRBJ2-3
CASSPTGGMNTEAFF TGTGCCAGCAGCCCCACGGGGGGGATGAACACTGAAGCTTTCTTT TRBV9 many - 15 TRBJ1-1
CAIMGQGDDYGYTF TGTGCCATCATGGGACAGGGGGATGACTATGGCTACACCTTC TRBV10-3 few TRBD1 14 TRBJ1-2
CASSSLTGLSTDTQYF TGTGCCAGCAGCTCACTGACAGGGTTAAGCACAGATACGCAGTATTTT TRBV7-2 many TRBD1 16 TRBJ2-3
CASSFPETGSSSPLHF TGTGCCAGCAGCTTCCCTGAGACAGGGTCAAGTTCACCCCTCCACTTT TRBV5-5 - TRBD1 16 TRBJ1-6
CASSLDGTGLDDEQFF TGCGCCAGCAGCTTGGACGGGACAGGCCTTGATGATGAGCAGTTCTTC TRBV5-1 few TRBD1 16 TRBJ2-1
CASGRGQGGSQPQHF TGTGCCAGCGGAAGGGGACAGGGAGGGAGTCAGCCCCAGCATTTT TRBV27 many TRBD1 15 TRBJ1-5
CASSLLGTGANVLTF TGTGCCAGCAGTTTACTTGGCACTGGGGCCAACGTCCTGACTTTC TRBV27 - - 15 TRBJ2-6
CASRQNREVPYEQYF TGTGCCAGCAGGCAAAACAGGGAGGTACCCTACGAGCAGTACTTC TRBV27 few - 15 TRBJ2-7
CASSSPGREGYTF TGTGCCAGCAGCTCCCCAGGGCGAGAGGGCTACACCTTC TRBV7-9 many - 13 TRBJ1-2
CASSHGVGGYEQYF TGTGCCAGCAGCCACGGGGTGGGGGGCTACGAGCAGTACTTC TRBV7-2 once - 14 TRBJ2-7
CASSGTLRSTGELFF TGTGCCAGCAGCGGGACTCTCCGAAGCACCGGGGAGCTGTTTTTT TRBV6-2/TRBV6-3 - - 15 TRBJ2-2
CASSGASGNTIYF TGTGCCAGCTCGGGGGCGTCTGGAAACACCATATATTTT TRBV7-9 - - 13 TRBJ1-3
CSASHHSSAGGIYTQYF TGCAGTGCTAGCCATCACTCATCGGCGGGGGGGATATATACGCAGTATTTT TRBV20-1 - TRBD2 17 TRBJ2-3
CAPYEQYF TGCGCTCCCTACGAGCAGTACTTC TRBV28 many - 8 TRBJ2-7
CASTHGGDYGCTF TGTGCCAGCACGCACGGGGGCGACTATGGCTGCACCTTC TRBV9 - - 13 TRBJ1-2
CASSVGPPPETQYF TGTGCCAGCAGCGTAGGGCCGCCCCCAGAGACCCAGTACTTC TRBV9 many - 14 TRBJ2-5
CASSLVLAGRGGDTQYF TGTGCCAGCAGTTTAGTACTAGCGGGCCGGGGGGGAGATACGCAGTATTTT TRBV12-3/TRBV12-4 many TRBD2 17 TRBJ2-3
CASSYGKPLSYTF TGTGCCAGCAGTTACGGGAAGCCTCTCAGCTACACCTTC TRBV6-2/TRBV6-3 - - 13 TRBJ1-2
CASSTPGVAPYNEQFF TGTGCCAGCAGTACCCCAGGGGTCGCGCCCTACAATGAGCAGTTCTTC TRBV6-2/TRBV6-3 many - 16 TRBJ2-1
CASSQEAGDKETQYF TGCGCCAGCAGCCAAGAGGCTGGGGACAAAGAGACCCAGTACTTC TRBV4-3 - - 15 TRBJ2-5